The T cell receptor beta chain under discussion was sequenced for a study of T cell repertoires in cytomegalovirus infection. This clonotype was picked up a small number of times. Its antigen is currently unknown. MiXCR, applied by TCRdb to the reads, yields one record per CDR3 protein. The top ten clones hold around a sixth of a sample with about 700,000 distinct CDR3 sequences, around 32% of them seen once. CDR3 length: 17 residues. The V gene lost 4 bases and the J gene lost 3 bases, with 22 bases spanning the gap. Specimen: cultured PBMCs, collected from culture after CMV antigen stimulation. The rearrangement joins TRBV12-3 or TRBV12-4 to TRBJ2-7, with D perhaps matching TRBD1 (6 bases). The TCR was taken from a human donor in good health (CMV status not recorded). Some clones in this sample may be carry-over from other donors' samples. CDR3 nucleotides: TGTGCCAGCAGTTCAGGGGACGGGACCCCGGACTTCTACGAGCAGTACTTC. Encoded protein: CASSSGDGTPDFYEQYF.